The 32 T cell receptor beta chains listed next were all sequenced from one sample in a study of T cell clusters in autoimmune cytopenias. One tube held mixed TRB-A and TRB-B primer pools for touch-down PCR. TCRdb reprocessed the multiplex PCR reads and reports one entry per CDR3 protein, with no DNA. This sample contains 370 or so distinct CDR3 sequences. TRB was amplified from 250 ng of peripheral blood genomic DNA per sample. The sample was also reused in another study, on T cell repertoires in aging, cancer and after chemotherapy.

The sample comprised peripheral blood. These receptors were collected from a human donor in good health.

This sequence joins TRBV19 and TRBJ2-3; without DNA, the TCRdb call of TRBD1 cannot be checked. The CDR3 length is 21 residues. Germline lookup yields CDR1 LNHDA and CDR2 SQIVND (reference sequence). This chain's CDR3 is CASSIDLWRQGLSERPDTQYF.

J is TRBJ1-1 and V is TRBV11-1. Germline V gene lookup returns CDR1 SGHAT and CDR2 FQDESV (reference sequence). CDR3 length: 13 amino acids. This CDR3 reads CASRGEWNTEAFF.

Frequency places this clonotype as hyperexpanded (1% or more). This chain joins TRBV7-9 and TRBJ2-7; the TCRdb D gene call, TRBD1, has no DNA to confirm it. Germline CDR1 and CDR2: SEHNR and FQNEAQ (reference sequence). CDR3 size: 15 residues. CDR3 region: CASSSGVGADYEQYF.

This clonotype counts as large (0.1 to 1%) by frequency. V gene TRBV6-1 combines with J gene TRBJ2-1; TCRdb's assignment of TRBD1 cannot be checked, as there is no DNA. The germline V gene has CDR1 MNHNS and CDR2 SASEGT. The CDR3 spans 12 residues. The CDR3 is CATRRGLNEQFF.

The chain carries TRBV5-6 and TRBJ1-2; TCRdb indicates TRBD1, and absent DNA this call remains unverified. Germline loops: CDR1 SGHDT, CDR2 YYEEEE. The CDR3 totals 15 residues. This chain's CDR3 is CASSWGGTGSYGYTF.

J is TRBJ1-5 and V is TRBV6-2 or TRBV6-3; TCRdb's D gene call, TRBD1, goes unchecked for lack of DNA. The V gene's germline CDR1 is MNHEY and CDR2 SVGEGT. The length of the CDR3 is 15 residues. The CDR3 loop is CASSQTGVGNQPQHF.

The J gene is TRBJ2-3, the V gene TRBV6-1; checking the TCRdb D call of TRBD1 is not possible without DNA. Germline loops: CDR1 MNHNS, CDR2 SASEGT. The CDR3 runs 13 residues. The CDR3 region is CASRLQGPDTQYF.

This clonotype is classed as medium-sized by frequency. This chain uses TRBV6-5 with TRBJ1-2; TCRdb's D gene call, TRBD1, goes unchecked for lack of DNA. This CDR3 is built from 16 residues. From germline, CDR1 is MNHEY and CDR2 SVGAGI. The CDR3 loop is CASSYLRTGGSYGYTF.

This clonotype registers large by frequency. This chain uses TRBV19 with TRBJ2-2. Germline CDR1 is LNHDA and CDR2 is SQIVND (reference sequence). The CDR3 is made up of 14 amino acids. CDR3 loop: CATDQDPNTGELFF.

Measured by frequency, this clonotype is large. The J gene is TRBJ1-3, the V gene TRBV6-6. Looked up from germline, CDR1 is MNHNY and CDR2 is SVGAGI (reference sequence). CDR3 length: 12 residues. CDR3 sequence: CATAGTGNTIYF.

This clonotype registers medium-sized by frequency. The chain uses TRBV7-3 and TRBJ1-2; TCRdb names TRBD1, which stays unverified in the absence of DNA. CDR1 and CDR2 from the germline V gene are SGHTA and FQGTGA. The CDR3 runs to 13 residues. CDR3 residues: CASSFQGDYGYTF.

The J gene is TRBJ1-2, the V gene TRBV7-2; TCRdb's D call of TRBD1 is untestable without DNA. Per the germline V gene, CDR1 is SGHTA and CDR2 is FQGNSA. The CDR3 runs 14 residues. CDR3 amino acids: CASSPSRTGEGYTF.

This clonotype is called large based on its frequency. The rearrangement links TRBV13 to TRBJ1-1. Germline V gene lookup returns CDR1 PRHDT and CDR2 FYEKMQ (reference sequence). CDR3 length: 13 residues. The CDR3 here is CASSLGLDPEAFF. Together with reference TRBV13 and TRBJ1-1, the CDR3 gives the full variable domain: AAGVIQSPRHLIKEKRETATLKCYPIPRHDTVYWYQQGPGQDPQFLISFYEKMQSDKGSIPDRFSAQQFSDYHSELNMSSLELGDSALYFCASSLGLDPEAFFGQGTRLTVV.

This clonotype registers medium-sized by frequency. The chain couples TRBV14 to TRBJ1-1; TCRdb indicates TRBD1, and absent DNA this call remains unverified. Germline assignment: CDR1 SGHDN and CDR2 FVKESK. The CDR3 is made up of 15 amino acids. CDR3 sequence: CASSHGQYSDTEAFF.

The CDR3 sequence: CAWDRGTSNEQFF. The chain uses TRBV30 and TRBJ2-1; TCRdb's D gene call, TRBD1, goes unchecked for lack of DNA. This CDR3 is built from 13 residues. CDR1 GTSNPN and CDR2 SVGIG come from the germline V gene (reference sequence).

This chain links TRBV19 with TRBJ2-1; TCRdb's D call of TRBD2 is untestable without DNA. The germline V gene has CDR1 LNHDA and CDR2 SQIVND (reference sequence). This CDR3 spans 14 amino acids. The CDR3 is CASSPTSGVNEQFF.

V is TRBV6-6 and J is TRBJ2-3; TCRdb indicates TRBD2, and absent DNA this call remains unverified. The CDR3 spans 15 residues. Germline V gene sequence: CDR1 MNHNY, CDR2 SVGAGI (reference sequence). The CDR3 protein is CASQAGLASTDTQYF.

This clonotype counts as medium-sized (0.01 to 0.1%) by frequency. The gene calls are TRBV20-1 and TRBJ2-1; with no DNA, the TCRdb D assignment of TRBD2 cannot be verified. Germline values: CDR1 DFQATT, CDR2 SNEGSKA (reference sequence). There are 11 residues in the CDR3. CDR3 loop: CSARSGEGQFF.

This clonotype counts as hyperexpanded by frequency. The chain carries TRBV27 and TRBJ2-6. CDR3 length: 16 residues. Germline CDR1 is MNHEY and CDR2 is SMNVEV (reference sequence). The CDR3 here is CASTSLDSSGANVLTF.

Judged by frequency, this clonotype is medium-sized. The rearrangement links TRBV4-1 to TRBJ1-2; TCRdb lists TRBD1, though no DNA is available to test this call. The CDR3 extends over 15 amino acids. Looked up from germline, CDR1 is MGHRA and CDR2 is YSYEKL. The CDR3: CASSQERGGSGGYTF.

This clonotype is labeled hyperexpanded based on frequency. CDR3 region: CASSPGPNYGYTF. The chain combines TRBV18 with TRBJ1-2; TCRdb's D call, TRBD1, is unchecked because there is no DNA. The germline CDR1 and CDR2 sequences are KGHSH and LQKENI. The CDR3 has 13 residues.

CDR3: CASSPRSDSMGEQYF. The chain recombines TRBV18 with TRBJ2-7. Per the germline V gene, CDR1 is KGHSH and CDR2 is LQKENI. The length of the CDR3 is 15 residues.

This chain joins TRBV5-5 and TRBJ2-2; the TCRdb D gene call, TRBD1, has no DNA to confirm it. CDR1 is SGHKS, CDR2 YYEKEE, per germline (reference sequence). The CDR3 length is 15 residues. This CDR3 reads CASSLAGGGTGELFF.

This clonotype registers large by frequency. The V gene is TRBV20-1, the J gene TRBJ2-2; the TCRdb D gene call, TRBD1, has no DNA to confirm it. Germline V gene sequence: CDR1 DFQATT, CDR2 SNEGSKA (reference sequence). The CDR3 sequence is 13 residues long. The CDR3: CSARNRLDGELFF.

The chain recombines TRBV18 with TRBJ2-5; there is no DNA to check the TCRdb D call of TRBD1. In germline, CDR1 is KGHSH, CDR2 LQKENI. The CDR3 extends over 14 amino acids. The CDR3: CASSPPGAQETQYF. The whole variable domain, remainder taken from reference TRBV18 and TRBJ2-5, is NAGVMQNPRHLVRRRGQEARLRCSPMKGHSHVYWYRQLPEEGLKFMVYLQKENIIDESGMPKERFSAEFPKEGPSILRIQQVVRGDSAAYFCASSPPGAQETQYFGPGTRLLVL.

The rearrangement links TRBV6-2 or TRBV6-3 to TRBJ2-3. The CDR3 is made up of 11 amino acids. The germline gives CDR1 MNHEY, CDR2 SVGEGT. Here the CDR3 reads CASSLTHTQYF.

J is TRBJ1-1 and V is TRBV12-3 or TRBV12-4; the D gene TCRdb calls, TRBD1, cannot be checked with no DNA. This CDR3 spans 14 amino acids. CDR3 loop: CASSPQWLNTEAFF.

V gene TRBV29-1 combines with J gene TRBJ2-6. The CDR3 is made up of 13 amino acids. CDR1 and CDR2 from the germline V gene are SQVTM and ANQGSEA. CDR3 sequence reads: CSVFQDGANVLTF.

The CDR3 region is CASSSRTAAGGYTF. V and J are TRBV7-2 and TRBJ1-2. CDR1 and CDR2 (germline): SGHTA, FQGNSA. The CDR3 sequence is 14 residues long.

In terms of frequency, this clonotype is large. The CDR3 spells CASSERQDTQYF. The chain recombines TRBV6-2 or TRBV6-3 with TRBJ2-3; TCRdb designates TRBD1, a call that cannot be tested without DNA. Germline values: CDR1 MNHEY, CDR2 SVGEGT. CDR3 length: 12 amino acids.

The rearrangement links TRBV5-4 to TRBJ2-3; the D call of TRBD1 rests on TCRdb alone, since no DNA is present to check it. CDR1 SGHNT and CDR2 YYREEE come from the germline V gene (reference sequence). The CDR3 sequence is 15 residues long. This CDR3 reads CASSTFGQGKDTQYF. Full variable domain (remainder filled in from reference TRBV5-4 and TRBJ2-3): ETGVTQSPTHLIKTRGQQVTLRCSSQSGHNTVSWYQQALGQGPQFIFQYYREEENGRGNFPPRFSGLQFPNYSSELNVNALELDDSALYLCASSTFGQGKDTQYFGPGTRLTVL.

This clonotype registers hyperexpanded by frequency. The V gene is TRBV5-6, the J gene TRBJ1-2; TCRdb's D call of TRBD1 is untestable without DNA. The CDR3 has 13 residues. Germline lookup yields CDR1 SGHDT and CDR2 YYEEEE. CDR3 amino acids: CASSPDRNYGYTF.